This T cell receptor beta chain is drawn from a study of blood T cell repertoires in COVID-19. Study details: COVID-19 samples, acute and convalescent, were from the United States, Italy and Spain. The analysed material was cDNA or gDNA that came from T cells, B-cell-depleted T cells, or PBMCs.

As processed by the authors: Reference gene primer amplification gave nucleated cell count estimates. Only in-frame clones appear in the TCRdb table, and some are missing; sequencing was by immunoSEQ multiplex PCR. V, J and clone size derive from that table, while D and trimming were established from the DNA sequence. The profile covers 200,000 to 300,000 clones, with roughly 86% appearing a single time and around 3% taken by the ten largest. This clone came up once. Participant age was roughly 18 to 95 years, and participants resided in approximately 24 US areas. The sequenced material came from PBMCs or T cells enriched from blood (not recorded which). This receptor was identified in a woman in her forties with acute COVID-19.

The CDR3 region has the DNA TGTGCCAGCAGCTTGTTAGCGGGAGTCCAAATTCAAGAGACCCAGTACTTC. It translates to CASSLLAGVQIQETQYF. This chain joins TRBV5-4 and TRBJ2-5; TRBD2 matches at 9 bases. The CDR3 loop spans 17 amino acids. Losses at the gene ends were 1 base for V and 2 bases for J; bases not matched to a gene: 9. Germline loops: CDR1 SGHNT, CDR2 YYREEE (reference sequence). Complete variable domain (other parts from reference TRBV5-4 and TRBJ2-5): ETGVTQSPTHLIKTRGQQVTLRCSSQSGHNTVSWYQQALGQGPQFIFQYYREEENGRGNFPPRFSGLQFPNYSSELNVNALELDDSALYLCASSLLAGVQIQETQYFGPGTRLLVL.